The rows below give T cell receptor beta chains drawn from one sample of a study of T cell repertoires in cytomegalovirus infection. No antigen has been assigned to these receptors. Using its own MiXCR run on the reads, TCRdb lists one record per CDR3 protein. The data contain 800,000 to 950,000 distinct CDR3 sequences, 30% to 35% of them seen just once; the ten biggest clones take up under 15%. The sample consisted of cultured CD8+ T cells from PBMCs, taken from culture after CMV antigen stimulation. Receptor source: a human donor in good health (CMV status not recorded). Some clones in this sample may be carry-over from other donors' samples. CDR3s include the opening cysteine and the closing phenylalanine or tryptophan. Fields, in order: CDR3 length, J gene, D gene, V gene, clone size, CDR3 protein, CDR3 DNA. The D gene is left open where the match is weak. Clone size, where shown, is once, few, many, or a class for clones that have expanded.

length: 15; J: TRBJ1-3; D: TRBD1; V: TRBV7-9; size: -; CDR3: CASSFTDRVGNTIYF; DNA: TGTGCCAGCAGCTTCACGGACAGGGTCGGAAACACCATATATTTT
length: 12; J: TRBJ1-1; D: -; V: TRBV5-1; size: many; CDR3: CASSLDQGRAFF; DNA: TGCGCCAGCAGCTTGGACCAGGGGAGGGCTTTCTTT
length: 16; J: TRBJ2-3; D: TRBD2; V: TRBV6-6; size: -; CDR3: CASSPTSDFRTDTQYF; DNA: TGTGCCAGCAGTCCGACTAGCGACTTTCGCACAGATACGCAGTATTTT
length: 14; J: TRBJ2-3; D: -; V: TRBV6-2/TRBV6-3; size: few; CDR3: CASRRKPSTDTQYF; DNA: TGTGCCAGCAGACGGAAACCTAGCACAGATACGCAGTATTTT
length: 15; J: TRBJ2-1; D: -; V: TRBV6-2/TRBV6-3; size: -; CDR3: CASSYSWGPYNEQFF; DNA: TGTGCCAGCAGTTACTCTTGGGGTCCCTACAATGAGCAGTTCTTC
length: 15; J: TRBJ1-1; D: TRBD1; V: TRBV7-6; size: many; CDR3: CASSLRQGANTEAFF; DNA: TGTGCCAGCAGTCTAAGACAGGGGGCCAACACTGAAGCTTTCTTT
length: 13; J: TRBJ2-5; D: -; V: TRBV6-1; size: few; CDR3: CASSDTGPETQYF; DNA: TGTGCCAGCAGTGATACGGGGCCAGAGACCCAGTACTTC
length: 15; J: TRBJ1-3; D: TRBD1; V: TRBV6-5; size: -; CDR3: CASSYSGQSGNTIYF; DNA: TGTGCCAGCAGTTACTCGGGACAGTCTGGAAACACCATATATTTT
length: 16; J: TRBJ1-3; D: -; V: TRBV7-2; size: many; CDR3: CASSISSVSSGNTIYF; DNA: TGTGCCAGCAGCATCAGCAGCGTAAGCTCTGGAAACACCATATATTTT
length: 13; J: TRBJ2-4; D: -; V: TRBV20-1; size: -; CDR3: CSARVEGRYIQYF; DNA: TGCAGTGCTAGAGTGGAGGGAAGATACATTCAGTACTTC
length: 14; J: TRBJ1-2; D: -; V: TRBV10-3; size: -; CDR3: CAIRDPEIGYGYTF; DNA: TGTGCCATCAGGGACCCGGAAATCGGGTATGGCTACACCTTC
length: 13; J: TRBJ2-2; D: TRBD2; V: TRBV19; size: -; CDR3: CASSATSVGELFF; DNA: TGTGCCAGTAGTGCTACTAGCGTCGGGGAGCTGTTTTTT
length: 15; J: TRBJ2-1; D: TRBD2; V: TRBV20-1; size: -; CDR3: CSASSGGGDYNEQFF; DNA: TGCAGTGCTAGTTCTGGCGGGGGGGACTACAATGAGCAGTTCTTC
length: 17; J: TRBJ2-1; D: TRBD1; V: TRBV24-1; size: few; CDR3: CATIVLQGQGFYNEQFF; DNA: TGTGCCACCATCGTCCTGCAGGGACAGGGTTTCTACAATGAGCAGTTCTTC
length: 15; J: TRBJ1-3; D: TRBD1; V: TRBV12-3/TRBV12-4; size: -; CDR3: CASGRQGAQGNTIYF; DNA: TGTGCCAGCGGAAGACAGGGGGCGCAGGGAAACACCATATATTTT
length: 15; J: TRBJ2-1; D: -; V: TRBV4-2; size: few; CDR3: CASSQDRRSIEEQFF; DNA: TGTGCCAGCAGCCAAGACAGGAGGTCAATCGAGGAGCAGTTCTTC
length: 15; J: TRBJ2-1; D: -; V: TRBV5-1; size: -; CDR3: CASSFGGLTYNEQFF; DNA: TGCGCCAGCAGCTTCGGGGGGCTTACCTACAATGAGCAGTTCTTC
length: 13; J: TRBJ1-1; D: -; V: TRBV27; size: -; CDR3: CASSPNFNTEAFF; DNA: TGTGCCAGCAGTCCAAATTTCAACACTGAAGCTTTCTTT
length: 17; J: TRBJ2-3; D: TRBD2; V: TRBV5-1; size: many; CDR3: CASSLTSGGPSTDTQYF; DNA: TGTGCCAGCAGCTTGACTAGCGGGGGGCCAAGCACAGATACGCAGTATTTT
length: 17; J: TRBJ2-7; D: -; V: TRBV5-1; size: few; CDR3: CASSSNRWGAKDYEQYF; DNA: TGCGCCAGCAGCTCGAATAGGTGGGGGGCCAAGGACTACGAGCAGTACTTC
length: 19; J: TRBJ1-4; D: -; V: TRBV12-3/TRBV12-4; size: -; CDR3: CASSTPVDPWVQTNEKLFF; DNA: TGTGCCAGCAGTACACCCGTGGACCCTTGGGTTCAAACTAATGAAAAACTGTTTTTT
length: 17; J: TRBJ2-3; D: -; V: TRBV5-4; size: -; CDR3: CASSPPPPASTTDTQYF; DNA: TGTGCCAGCAGCCCTCCCCCACCAGCCTCTACCACAGATACGCAGTATTTT
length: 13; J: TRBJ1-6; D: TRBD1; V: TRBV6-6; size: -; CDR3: CASKDRVNSPLHF; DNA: TGTGCCAGCAAGGACAGGGTAAATTCACCCCTCCACTTT
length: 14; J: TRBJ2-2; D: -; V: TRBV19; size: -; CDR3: CASSMGGPLRELFF; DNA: TGTGCCAGTAGTATGGGCGGTCCATTAAGGGAGCTGTTTTTT
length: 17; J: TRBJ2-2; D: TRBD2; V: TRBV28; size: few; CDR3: CASSPPGGVENTGELFF; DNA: TGTGCCAGCAGTCCTCCGGGGGGGGTTGAGAACACCGGGGAGCTGTTTTTT
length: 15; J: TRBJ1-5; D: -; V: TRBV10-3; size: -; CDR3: CAISEQYDGNQPQHF; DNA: TGTGCCATCAGTGAACAGTATGACGGCAATCAGCCCCAGCATTTT
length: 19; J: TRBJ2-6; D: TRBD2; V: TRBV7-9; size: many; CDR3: CASSLSPLGGSAGANVLTF; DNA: TGTGCCAGCAGCTTAAGCCCCTTGGGGGGGTCTGCTGGGGCCAACGTCCTGACTTTC
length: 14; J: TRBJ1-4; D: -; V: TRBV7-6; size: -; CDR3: CASSLEVSNEKLFF; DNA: TGTGCCAGCAGCTTAGAGGTGTCAAATGAAAAACTGTTTTTT
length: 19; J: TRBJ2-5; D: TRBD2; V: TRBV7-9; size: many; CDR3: CASSSTILAGQLDQETQYF; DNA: TGTGCCAGCAGCTCAACCATTCTAGCGGGGCAGCTTGATCAAGAGACCCAGTACTTC
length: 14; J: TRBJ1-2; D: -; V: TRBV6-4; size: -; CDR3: CASSDSQGEYGYTF; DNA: TGTGCCAGCAGTGACTCGCAAGGGGAGTATGGCTACACCTTC
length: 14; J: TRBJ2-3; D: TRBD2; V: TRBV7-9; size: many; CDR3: CASSLAGFTDTQYF; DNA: TGTGCCAGCAGTTTAGCGGGGTTCACAGATACGCAGTATTTT
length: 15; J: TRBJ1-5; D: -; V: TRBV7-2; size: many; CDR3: CASSFGGGLYQPQHF; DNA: TGTGCCAGCAGCTTTGGGGGGGGCCTTTATCAGCCCCAGCATTTT
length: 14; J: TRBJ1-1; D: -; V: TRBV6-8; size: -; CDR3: CASSRDPTLTEAFF; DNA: TGTGCCAGCAGTCGGGACCCGACGCTCACTGAAGCTTTCTTT
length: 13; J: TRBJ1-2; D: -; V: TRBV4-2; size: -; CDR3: CASSQDSLWGYTF; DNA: TGTGCCAGCAGCCAAGATTCCCTTTGGGGCTACACCTTC
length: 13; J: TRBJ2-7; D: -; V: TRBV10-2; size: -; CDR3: CASSESRGDEQYF; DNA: TGCGCCAGCAGTGAGTCGAGGGGGGACGAGCAGTACTTC
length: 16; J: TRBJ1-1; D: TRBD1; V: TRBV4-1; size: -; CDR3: CASSPHPETGHTEAFF; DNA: TGTGCCAGCAGCCCTCATCCCGAGACAGGGCACACTGAAGCTTTCTTT
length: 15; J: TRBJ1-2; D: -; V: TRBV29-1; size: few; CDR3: CSVEDQQTPEYGYTF; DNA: TGCAGCGTTGAAGATCAGCAGACTCCGGAATATGGCTACACCTTC
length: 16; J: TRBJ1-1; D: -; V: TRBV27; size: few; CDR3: CASSLSPRMGNTEAFF; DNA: TGTGCCAGCAGTTTATCGCCCCGAATGGGGAACACTGAAGCTTTCTTT
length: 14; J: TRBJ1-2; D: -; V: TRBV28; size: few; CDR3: CASSLGGSYYGYTF; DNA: TGTGCCAGCAGTCTAGGGGGGAGTTACTATGGCTACACCTTC
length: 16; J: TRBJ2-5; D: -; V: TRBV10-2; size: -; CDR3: CASTAAGYGPRETQYF; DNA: TGCGCCAGCACGGCGGCAGGATACGGGCCTAGGGAGACCCAGTACTTC
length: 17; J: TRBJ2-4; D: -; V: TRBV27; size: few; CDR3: CASSLSAYSLAKNIQYF; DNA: TGTGCCAGCAGTTTATCTGCTTATTCGTTAGCCAAAAACATTCAGTACTTC
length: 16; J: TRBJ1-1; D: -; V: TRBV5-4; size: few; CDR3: CASSLEAGTLKGEAFF; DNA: TGTGCCAGCAGCTTGGAAGCAGGGACCTTGAAGGGTGAAGCTTTCTTT